This T cell receptor (beta chain) was recovered during a study of early T cells in non-severe SARS-CoV-2 infection. About the study: Sequencing input comprised bulk RNA from unsorted whole blood; chain pairing was not available.

Using its own MiXCR run on the 5' RACE reads, TCRdb lists one record per CDR3 protein. The data contain around 89,000 distinct CDR3 sequences, over 12% of them seen just once; the ten biggest clones take up around 0.58%. The CDR3 runs 15 residues. Per the germline V gene, CDR1 is MNHNS and CDR2 is SASEGT. The V end lost 7 bases, the J end lost 1 base, and 11 bases lay between the germline ends. There are a few counts of this clonotype. Sequenced sample: whole blood. The V and J genes are TRBV6-1 and TRBJ1-6; D call uncertain. The clonotype comes from an adult who was a healthcare worker with PCR-confirmed SARS-CoV-2 infection or an uninfected control (not recorded which). The CDR3 DNA is TGTGCCAGCATCCTTGGGCTGTCCTATAATTCACCCCTCCACTTT. Translating it yields CASILGLSYNSPLHF.